This TCR beta chain was sequenced for a study of blood T cells in healthy people across ages. The use of a sample-barcoded 5' primer and a J-beta primer mix characterized a second PCR of about 7 to 12 cycles. One entry per CDR3 protein, called by TCRdb with MiXCR from the 5' RACE reads. The table lists 550,000 to 750,000 distinct CDR3 sequences, over 20% of them singletons. Comments on this clonotype: Antigen unknown.

Per sample, extraction of total RNA gave at least 6 micrograms in every case. Study-wide points: Changes in expanded clonotypes were possibly confounded, as the CMV status of donors was unknown.

The TCR was taken from a man between 65 and 85 years old in good health. Sequenced input: blood.

The CDR3 DNA reads as TGCGCCAGCAGCTGGGGGGACGCCACTGAAGCTTTCTTT. Translated: CASSWGDATEAFF. The chain joins TRBV5-1 to TRBJ1-1; D is possibly TRBD1 (5 bases). The V end was cut by 3 bases, the J end by 4 bases, with 10 bases between. CDR3 length equals 13 residues. CDR1 is SGHRS, CDR2 YFSETQ, per germline. Full variable domain (remainder filled in from reference TRBV5-1 and TRBJ1-1): KAGVTQTPRYLIKTRGQQVTLSCSPISGHRSVSWYQQTPGQGLQFLFEYFSETQRNKGNFPGRFSGRQFSNSRSEMNVSTLELGDSALYLCASSWGDATEAFFGQGTRLTVV.